A selection of T cell receptor beta chains follows, all from one sample in a study of T cells expressing NK-cell markers. TCRdb reprocessed the 5' RACE reads and reports one entry per CDR3 protein, with no DNA. The clone table shows fewer than 400,000 distinct CDR3 sequences, with the ten largest holding about 10%. Sequencing was done on a sample of blood T cells: a sorted CD56 or NKG2C T cell subset, CD4+ or CD8+ T cells, or bulk PBMC T cells (not recorded which). Receptors were obtained from a woman aged 45-65 years in good health. Each CDR3 is given with its conserved first and last residue. Fields, in order: J gene, V gene, CDR3 protein.

TRBJ1-2 TRBV7-9 CASSFDFGGGEGYTF
TRBJ2-2 TRBV3-1 CASSQEGRATTGELFF
TRBJ2-5 TRBV7-8 CASSWGLTPRETQYF
TRBJ2-2 TRBV11-2 CASSLEAATGELFF
TRBJ2-5 TRBV5-1 CASSLVRMQETQYF
TRBJ1-1 TRBV5-1 CASSFAATNTEAFF
TRBJ2-5 TRBV12-3/TRBV12-4 CASRGTSGRETQYF
TRBJ2-5 TRBV20-1 CSATGNEETQYF
TRBJ2-3 TRBV15 CATSSGGTSTDTQYF
TRBJ2-2 TRBV2 CARPGTDENTGELFF
TRBJ2-1 TRBV24-1 CATSAPAGGYNEQFF
TRBJ2-7 TRBV20-1 CSASKGLLYEQYF
TRBJ2-1 TRBV21-1 CASSCGTSGNVDEQFF
TRBJ2-1 TRBV7-9 CASSLMTGRFNEQFF
TRBJ2-3 TRBV20-1 CSAREREWGDTQYF
TRBJ1-2 TRBV29-1 CSVPGVRDGYTF
TRBJ2-1 TRBV11-2 CASSLELAGSVEQFF
TRBJ2-6 TRBV29-1 CSAIDGQHNSGANVLTF
TRBJ2-1 TRBV5-6 CASSLGWDYNEQFF
TRBJ2-1 TRBV7-9 CASSSTPHSGFYNEQFF
TRBJ2-1 TRBV11-2 CASSLGRGPYNEQFF
TRBJ2-2 TRBV3-1 CASSRTSVPGELFF
TRBJ2-5 TRBV30 CAWTLGGTSQETQYF
TRBJ2-4 TRBV20-1 CSAWGTTNIQYF
TRBJ1-6 TRBV12-3/TRBV12-4 CASRGDSNNSPLHF
TRBJ2-3 TRBV7-9 CASSLEAASQYF
TRBJ2-3 TRBV7-9 CASSFSTSGTDTQYF
TRBJ2-3 TRBV20-1 CSARVDPGGTQYF
TRBJ1-2 TRBV7-9 CASSLEVLAYGYTF
TRBJ2-7 TRBV11-2 CASSLGGSGYEQYF
TRBJ2-1 TRBV3-1 CASSQDWTSSISYNEQFF
TRBJ2-4 TRBV7-8 CASSLATGTSGNRRYF
TRBJ2-4 TRBV20-1 CSAFAPRDWAKNIQYF
TRBJ2-7 TRBV2 CASGFSPYEQYF
TRBJ1-2 TRBV30 CAWSVLRGGGYTF
TRBJ2-5 TRBV15 CATRNRALKETQYF
TRBJ2-7 TRBV4-1 CASSQPRRGLYEQYF
TRBJ2-2 TRBV2 CASSDWTLGGELFF
TRBJ2-5 TRBV9 CASSARPGGRETQYF
TRBJ2-6 TRBV15 CATSRLPTTQGANPSGANVLTF
TRBJ2-1 TRBV12-3/TRBV12-4 CASSLWLAGGMNEQFF
TRBJ1-5 TRBV3-1 CASSQGNQPQHF
TRBJ2-1 TRBV5-1 CASSIYPAGGSFFEQFF